This passage covers 30 T cell receptor beta chains from one sample sequenced in a study of blood T cells in healthy people across ages (dated by TCRdb to 2013 to 2016). The receptor library was made with 5' RACE. The run used an Illumina HiSeq 2500. A second roughly 6 to 11 cycle PCR used a sample-barcoded 5' primer and a J-beta primer mix. The public reads were quality trimmed at Q25 with fastp and then assembled into clones with MiXCR by TCRdb, keeping productive beta chains. Each entry is one CDR3 protein sequence, shown with its most common DNA and genes. The sample table records around 800,000 distinct CDR3 sequences; approximately 24% of these occur just once. The ten largest clones represent roughly 3.1% of the sample. This sample also belongs to another study, concerning T cells of mothers and their children.

What was sequenced was blood. All receptors derive from a boy between 5 and 17 years old in good health.

This chain joins TRBV5-1 and TRBJ2-1; TRBD1 or TRBD2 may be the D gene (5 bases each). The J call is doubtful: the DNA matches TRBJ2-5 better. Germline V lookup: CDR1 SGHRS, CDR2 YFSETQ. The CDR3 extends over 15 amino acids. The CDR3, as DNA: TGCGCCAGCAGCTTCACGGGGCCGGGATCGGAGACCCAGTACTTC. Amino acid sequence: CASSFTGPGSETQYF.

The chain has TRBV5-1 and TRBJ1-6; 8 positions agree with TRBD1. This CDR3 has 16 amino acids. CDR1 is SGHRS and CDR2 is YFSETQ in the germline V gene. V shed 2 bases and J 3 bases; nucleotides not matched to a gene: 4. The DNA of the CDR3 is TGCGCCAGCAGCTTAGGACAGGGCGGCTATAATTCACCCCTCCACTTT. Amino acids: CASSLGQGGYNSPLHF.

This clonotype was counted a few times. The chain carries TRBV6-5 and TRBJ1-4, with D possibly matching TRBD1 (5 bases). V gave up 4 bases and J gave up 3 bases, with 12 bases separating them. The germline gives CDR1 MNHEY, CDR2 SVGAGI. CDR3 length: 15 residues. CDR3 sequence: CASSSEGESNEKLFF. CDR3 nucleotide sequence: TGTGCCAGCAGTTCCGAAGGGGAGTCTAATGAAAAACTGTTTTTT.

The J gene is TRBJ2-7, the V gene TRBV7-2; D might be TRBD2 (5 bases). CDR3 size: 13 residues. Germline values: CDR1 SGHTA, CDR2 FQGNSA. The V end lost 1 base, the J end lost 7 bases, and 11 bases lay between the germline ends. The CDR3 nucleotides are TGTGCCAGCAGCTTAGGTAGAACGGGGGAGCAGTACTTC. It yields the protein CASSLGRTGEQYF.

This chain connects TRBV28 to TRBJ1-6, with D perhaps TRBD1 (6 bases). Germline lookup yields CDR1 MDHEN and CDR2 SYDVKM. Trimming took off 6 bases at V and 10 bases at J, with 16 bases between the two ends. CDR3 length: 14 amino acids. This CDR3 is CASRDSPLQSPLHF. The CDR3 DNA reads TGTGCCAGCAGGGACAGCCCCTTGCAATCACCCCTCCACTTT.

A few counts support this clonotype. The V and J genes are TRBV20-1 and TRBJ2-7; TRBD1 might be the D (5 bases). The germline V gene has CDR1 DFQATT and CDR2 SNEGSKA (reference sequence). The CDR3 has 14 residues. V dropped 6 bases and J dropped 4 bases, with 19 bases sitting between them. CDR3 nucleotides: TGCAGTGCCGTCGACAGACCCGTCCCATACGAGCAGTACTTC. Translation gives CSAVDRPVPYEQYF.

The chain is built from TRBV20-1 and TRBJ1-1, with TRBD1 matching over 7 bases. CDR1 is DFQATT, CDR2 SNEGSKA, per germline (reference sequence). This CDR3 comprises 14 residues. The V gene end was trimmed by 0 bases and the J gene end by 5 bases; junction bases not matched to a gene: 6. The CDR3 reads CSARESGGITEAFF. The CDR3 DNA reads TGCAGTGCTAGAGAATCAGGGGGTATTACTGAAGCTTTCTTT.

The chain employs TRBV6-5 and TRBJ2-5, with D possibly TRBD2 on 5 matching bases. The DNA matches TRBJ2-1 better at its end, which makes the J call doubtful. Germline V gene sequence: CDR1 MNHEY, CDR2 SVGAGI. This CDR3 has 14 residues. This chain's CDR3 is CASSYSTGKGEQFF. As DNA, the CDR3 is TGTGCCAGCAGTTACTCGACTGGAAAGGGAGAACAGTTCTTC.

This clonotype was seen only a few times. This chain joins TRBV10-3 and TRBJ2-5; 9 bases agree with TRBD1. The J call may not be correct, given that the DNA end is closer to TRBJ2-1. The CDR3 length is 18 residues. Germline V gene lookup returns CDR1 ENHRY and CDR2 SYGVKD. CDR3 in amino acids: CAIRPGQGELGLINEQFF. The CDR3 DNA reads as TGTGCCATCAGGCCGGGACAGGGAGAGTTGGGGCTGATCAATGAGCAGTTCTTC.

This clonotype was observed a few times. The chain is built from TRBV5-1 and TRBJ2-5; the match to TRBD1 covers 7 bases. Germline CDR1 reads SGHRS; CDR2 reads YFSETQ. V trimming: 4 bases; J trimming: 2 bases; junction bases outside the gene matches: 5. This CDR3 is built from 14 residues. CDR3 loop: CASSPTTGQETQYF. The CDR3 DNA sequence: TGCGCCAGCAGCCCGACGACAGGGCAAGAGACCCAGTACTTC. Full variable domain (rest looked up from reference TRBV5-1 and TRBJ2-5): KAGVTQTPRYLIKTRGQQVTLSCSPISGHRSVSWYQQTPGQGLQFLFEYFSETQRNKGNFPGRFSGRQFSNSRSEMNVSTLELGDSALYLCASSPTTGQETQYFGPGTRLLVL.

The V and J genes are TRBV5-1 and TRBJ2-7; D unresolved. The V and J ends lost 0 bases and 2 bases respectively, with 18 bases between them. CDR1 and CDR2 (germline): SGHRS, YFSETQ. The CDR3 spans 17 residues. For the CDR3, the DNA is TGCGCCAGCAGCTTGGAGGTTGGGCGGACCGCTACCTACGAGCAGTACTTC. It translates to CASSLEVGRTATYEQYF.

In its sample, this clonotype was seen a few times. This chain connects TRBV6-5 to TRBJ1-6; D gene uncertain. Trimming removed 0 bases from V and 5 bases from J, with 11 bases in between. Germline CDR1 and CDR2: MNHEY and SVGAGI. This CDR3 is 16 amino acids long. CDR3 coding DNA: TGTGCCAGCAGTTACTCGTTGGAGACCCATAATTCACCCCTCCACTTT. Translated, it gives CASSYSLETHNSPLHF.

This clonotype was counted a few times. Written as DNA, the CDR3 is TGTGCCAGCAGCCAAGTAGGGGGACGGAGATACAATGAGCAGTTCTTC. Translation gives CASSQVGGRRYNEQFF. The chain recombines TRBV3-1 with TRBJ2-1, with D possibly TRBD1 on 6 matching bases. The CDR3 runs to 16 residues. Germline V gene data show CDR1 as LGHDT and CDR2 as YNNKEL (reference sequence). The V gene lost 1 base and the J gene lost 4 bases, with 14 bases spanning the gap.

The chain has TRBV5-1 and TRBJ2-5, with D uncertain. CDR3 size: 15 residues. Germline V CDR1 and CDR2: SGHRS, YFSETQ. The V end lost 4 bases, the J end lost 2 bases, and 15 bases lay between the germline ends. The chain's CDR3 is CASSLNGNEQETQYF. CDR3 coding DNA: TGCGCCAGCAGCCTTAATGGGAATGAGCAAGAGACCCAGTACTTC.

The chain recombines TRBV6-6 with TRBJ2-5; either TRBD1 or TRBD2 may supply D (5 bases each). This CDR3 is built from 10 residues. CDR1 MNHNY and CDR2 SVGAGI come from the germline V gene (reference sequence). Deletions cut 7 bases from V and 13 bases from J, with 13 bases between. In nucleotides, the CDR3 is TGTGCCAGCAAAGGACAAGGGACGTACTTC. It encodes CASKGQGTYF.

This clonotype was detected many times. This sequence joins TRBV4-1 and TRBJ1-6, with no clear D. Trimming took 4 bases from V and 5 from J, leaving 9 bases between them. The CDR3 consists of 14 residues. Germline V gene data show CDR1 as MGHRA and CDR2 as YSYEKL. The chain's CDR3 is CASSPGRDNSPLHF. In DNA, the CDR3 is TGCGCCAGCAGCCCCGGGAGGGATAATTCACCCCTCCACTTT.

This clonotype was counted only a few times. This chain joins TRBV3-1 and TRBJ1-4, with D unclear. V was trimmed by 4 bases and J by 0 bases, leaving 15 bases between them. The CDR3 spans 17 residues. The germline CDR1 and CDR2 sequences are LGHDT and YNNKEL (reference sequence). CDR3 bases: TGTGCCAGCAGCCGTCGAGGTGGGATTGCAACTAATGAAAAACTGTTTTTT. Protein: CASSRRGGIATNEKLFF.

The chain is built from TRBV28 and TRBJ1-6; 8 bases line up with TRBD1. The CDR3 contains 13 residues. The germline gives CDR1 MDHEN, CDR2 SYDVKM. V was pared by 7 bases and J by 10 bases, with 6 bases of the junction left unmatched. CDR3 sequence reads: CASTDRGSSPLHF. In nucleotides, the CDR3 is TGTGCCAGCACCGACAGGGGTTCATCACCCCTCCACTTT.

This clonotype was observed at least ten times. The chain joins TRBV24-1 to TRBJ2-7; possibly TRBD2 for D (6 bases). The CDR3 runs to 15 residues. V was trimmed by 3 bases and J by 0 bases, leaving 11 bases between them. The germline V gene has CDR1 KGHDR and CDR2 SFDVKD. The CDR3 protein is CATSDPAEGSYEQYF. CDR3 coding DNA: TGTGCCACCAGTGATCCGGCGGAGGGCTCCTACGAGCAGTACTTC.

As concerns this clonotype: One junction end does not reproduce the germline sequence, and a read error may be involved. This sequence joins TRBV7-7 and TRBJ2-2; D not certain. The CDR3 loop spans 14 amino acids. Germline lookup yields CDR1 SSHAT and CDR2 FNYEAQ (reference sequence). CDR3 coding DNA: TGTGCTAGCAGCTTCGGGTTGGACACCGGGGAGCTGTTTTTT. This translates into CASSFGLDTGELFF.

The chain carries TRBV6-1 and TRBJ1-2, with TRBD1 matching 7 bases. The CDR3 sequence is 13 residues long. The germline gives CDR1 MNHNS, CDR2 SASEGT. V trimming: 3 bases; J trimming: 3 bases; junction bases outside the gene matches: 1. CDR3 nucleotides: TGTGCCAGCAGTGAGACAGGGTACTATGGCTACACCTTC. This sequence encodes CASSETGYYGYTF.

The J gene is TRBJ2-5, the V gene TRBV3-1; a weak D match, TRBD2 (6 bases). Germline V CDR1 and CDR2: LGHDT, YNNKEL (reference sequence). V gave up 5 bases and J gave up 5 bases, with 12 bases separating them. CDR3 length: 13 amino acids. CDR3 loop: CASSIPRGETQYF. The CDR3 coding sequence is TGTGCCAGCAGCATTCCCCGGGGGGAGACCCAGTACTTC.

This chain joins TRBV12-3 or TRBV12-4 and TRBJ2-5; D unclear. V lost 6 bases and J lost 5, with 10 bases in between. This CDR3 has 12 amino acids. In nucleotides, the CDR3 is TGTGCCAGCAGCGGACGGAAGGAGACCCAGTACTTC. Translated, it gives CASSGRKETQYF.

This clonotype was counted between two and nine times. V and J are TRBV6-6 and TRBJ1-2; TRBD1 matches at 7 bases. The CDR3 has 16 residues. Germline CDR1 and CDR2: MNHNY and SVGAGI (reference sequence). Trimming removed 3 bases from V and 2 bases from J; junction bases left unmatched: 9. The CDR3 loop reads CASSYSDRVRNYGYTF. CDR3 DNA sequence: TGTGCCAGCAGTTATTCTGACAGGGTGAGAAACTATGGCTACACCTTC.

This clonotype appeared a few times. The chain carries TRBV5-6 and TRBJ1-5; possibly TRBD1 for D (6 bases). CDR3 length: 15 residues. From germline, CDR1 is SGHDT and CDR2 YYEEEE. V lost 0 bases and J lost 6, with 13 bases in between. The CDR3 bases are TGTGCCAGCAGCTTGGGAGGGGGGGCGGTTCAGCCCCAGCATTTT. As protein: CASSLGGGAVQPQHF. Variable domain in full (rest from reference TRBV5-6 and TRBJ1-5): DAGVTQSPTHLIKTRGQQVTLRCSPKSGHDTVSWYQQALGQGPQFIFQYYEEEERQRGNFPDRFSGHQFPNYSSELNVNALLLGDSALYLCASSLGGGAVQPQHFGDGTRLSIL.

In this sample, this clonotype turned up a few times. The junction departs from germline at one end; a sequencing error may be responsible. The chain recombines TRBV11-2 with TRBJ2-4; D is possibly TRBD2 (5 bases). CDR1 is SGHAT, CDR2 FQNNGV, per germline. This CDR3 contains 15 residues. CDR3 sequence (DNA): TGTGCCAGCAGCTTAGTGGGAGTCCCCAAAAACATTCAGCACTTC. Protein: CASSLVGVPKNIQHF.

This clonotype was recorded a few times. V is TRBV7-9 and J is TRBJ2-5; no clear D. The better agreement between TRBJ2-1 and the DNA end casts doubt on the J call. This CDR3 has 16 amino acids. CDR1 and CDR2 from the germline V gene are SEHNR and FQNEAQ (reference sequence). As DNA, the CDR3 is TGTGCCAGCAGCTCATCGATCCGACCCCTCGAGAATGAGCAGTTCTTC. Encoded protein: CASSSSIRPLENEQFF.

This clonotype came up many times. The V gene is TRBV12-3 or TRBV12-4, the J gene TRBJ2-1; no clear D gene. This CDR3 has 11 amino acids. With 5 bases removed from V and 8 bases from J, the gap between germline ends came to 7 bases. For the CDR3, the DNA is TGTGCCAGCAGTCCCCGGGATGAGCAGTTCTTC. Translating gives CASSPRDEQFF.

The chain uses TRBV29-1 and TRBJ2-5, with D unclear. The V end was cut by 7 bases, the J end by 4 bases, with 16 bases between. Germline CDR1 SQVTM, CDR2 ANQGSEA. The CDR3 length is 13 residues. The CDR3 DNA reads as TGCAGCGCCCAATCTGGGGTTGGAGAGACCCAGTACTTC. This codes for CSAQSGVGETQYF. The full variable domain, its missing parts supplied by reference TRBV29-1 and TRBJ2-5, is SAVISQKPSRDICQRGTSLTIQCQVDSQVTMMFWYRQQPGQSLTLIATANQGSEATYESGFVIDKFPISRPNLTFSTLTVSNMSPEDSSIYLCSAQSGVGETQYFGPGTRLLVL.

This clonotype was counted between two and nine times. One junction end does not reproduce the germline sequence, and a read error may be involved. The chain links TRBV12-3 or TRBV12-4 to TRBJ2-5; TRBD2 agrees at 8 bases. This CDR3 is 15 amino acids long. CDR3 bases: TGTGCCAGCAGTTTCTGGACTAGCCTGGAAGAGACTCAGTACTTC. Protein product: CASSFWTSLEETQYF.